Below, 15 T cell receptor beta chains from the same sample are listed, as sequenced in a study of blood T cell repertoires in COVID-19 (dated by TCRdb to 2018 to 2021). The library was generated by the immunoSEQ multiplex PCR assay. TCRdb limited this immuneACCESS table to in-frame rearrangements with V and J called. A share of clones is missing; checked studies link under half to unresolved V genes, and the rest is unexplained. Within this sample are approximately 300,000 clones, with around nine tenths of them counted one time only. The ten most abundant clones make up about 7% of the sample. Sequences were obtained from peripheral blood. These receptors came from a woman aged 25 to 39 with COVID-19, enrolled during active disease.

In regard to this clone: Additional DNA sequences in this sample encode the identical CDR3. The chain's CDR3 is CAWSTRGNQPQHF. CDR3 nucleotides: TGTGCCTGGAGTACGAGAGGCAATCAGCCCCAGCATTTT. The chain employs TRBV30 and TRBJ1-5; D is unclear. V dropped 2 bases and J dropped 2 bases, with 7 bases sitting between them. This CDR3 spans 13 amino acids. The germline gives CDR1 GTSNPN, CDR2 SVGIG (reference sequence).

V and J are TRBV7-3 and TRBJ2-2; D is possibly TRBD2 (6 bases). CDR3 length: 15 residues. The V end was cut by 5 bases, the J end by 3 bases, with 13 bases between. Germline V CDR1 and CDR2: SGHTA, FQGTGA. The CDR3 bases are TGTGCCAGCAGCCCCTTAGCGGAAGACACCGGGGAGCTGTTTTTT. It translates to CASSPLAEDTGELFF.

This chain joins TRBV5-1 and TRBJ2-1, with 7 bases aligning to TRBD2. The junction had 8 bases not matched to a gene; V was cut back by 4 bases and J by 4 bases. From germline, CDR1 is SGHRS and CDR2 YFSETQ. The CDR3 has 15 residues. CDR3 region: CASSESGDLYNEQFF. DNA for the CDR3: TGCGCCAGCAGCGAAAGCGGGGACCTTTACAATGAGCAGTTCTTC. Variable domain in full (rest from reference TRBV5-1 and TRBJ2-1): KAGVTQTPRYLIKTRGQQVTLSCSPISGHRSVSWYQQTPGQGLQFLFEYFSETQRNKGNFPGRFSGRQFSNSRSEMNVSTLELGDSALYLCASSESGDLYNEQFFGPGTRLTVL.

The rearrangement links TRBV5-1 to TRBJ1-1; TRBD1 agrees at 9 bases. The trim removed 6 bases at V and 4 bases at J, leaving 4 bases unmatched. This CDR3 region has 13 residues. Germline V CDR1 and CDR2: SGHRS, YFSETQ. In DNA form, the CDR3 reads TGCGCCAGCACCCGGGACAGGGCCACTGAAGCTTTCTTT. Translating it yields CASTRDRATEAFF.

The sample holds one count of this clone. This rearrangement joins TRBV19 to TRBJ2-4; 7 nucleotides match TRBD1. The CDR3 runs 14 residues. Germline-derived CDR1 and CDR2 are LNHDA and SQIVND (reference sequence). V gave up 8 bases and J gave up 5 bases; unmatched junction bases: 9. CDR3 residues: CASSYTGVENIQYF. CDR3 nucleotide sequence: TGTGCCAGTTCGTATACAGGGGTTGAAAACATTCAGTACTTC.

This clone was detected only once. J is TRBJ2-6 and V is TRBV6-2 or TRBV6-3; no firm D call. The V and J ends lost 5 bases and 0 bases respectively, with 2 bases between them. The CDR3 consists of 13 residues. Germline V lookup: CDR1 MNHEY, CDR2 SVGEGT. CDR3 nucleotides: TGTGCCAGCAGTCGCTCTGGGGCCAACGTCCTGACTTTC. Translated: CASSRSGANVLTF.

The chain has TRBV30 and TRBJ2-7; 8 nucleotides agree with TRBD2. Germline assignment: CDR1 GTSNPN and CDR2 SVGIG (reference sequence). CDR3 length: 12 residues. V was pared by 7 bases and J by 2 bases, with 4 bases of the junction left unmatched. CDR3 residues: CAYRTSPYEQYF. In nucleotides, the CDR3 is TGTGCCTACCGGACTAGCCCCTACGAGCAGTACTTC.

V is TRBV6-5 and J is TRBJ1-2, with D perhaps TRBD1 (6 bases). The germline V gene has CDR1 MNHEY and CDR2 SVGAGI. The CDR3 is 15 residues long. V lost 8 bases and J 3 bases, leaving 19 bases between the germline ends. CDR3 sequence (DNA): TGTGCCAGCTACCGCGCCACGGGGACACACTATGGCTACACCTTC. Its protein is CASYRATGTHYGYTF.

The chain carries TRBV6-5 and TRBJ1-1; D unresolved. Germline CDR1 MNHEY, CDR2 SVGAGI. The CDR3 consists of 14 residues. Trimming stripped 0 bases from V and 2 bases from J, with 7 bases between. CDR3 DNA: TGTGCCAGCAGTTACTCGGAGAGTAACACTGAAGCTTTCTTT. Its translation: CASSYSESNTEAFF.

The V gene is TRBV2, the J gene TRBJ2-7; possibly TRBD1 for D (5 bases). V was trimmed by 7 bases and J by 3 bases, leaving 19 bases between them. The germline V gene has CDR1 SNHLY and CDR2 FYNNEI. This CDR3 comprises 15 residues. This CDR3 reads CASIQESTSYYEQYF. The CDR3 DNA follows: TGTGCCAGCATACAGGAATCCACCTCCTACTACGAGCAGTACTTC.

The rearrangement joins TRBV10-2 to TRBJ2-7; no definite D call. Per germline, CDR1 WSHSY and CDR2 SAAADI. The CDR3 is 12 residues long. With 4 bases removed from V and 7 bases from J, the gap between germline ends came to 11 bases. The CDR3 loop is CASSGGRWEQYF. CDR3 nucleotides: TGCGCCAGCAGTGGCGGCAGATGGGAGCAGTACTTC.

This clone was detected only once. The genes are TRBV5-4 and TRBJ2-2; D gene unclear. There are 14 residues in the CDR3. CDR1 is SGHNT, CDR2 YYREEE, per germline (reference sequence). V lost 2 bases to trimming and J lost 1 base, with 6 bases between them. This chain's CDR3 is CASSFSQNTGELFF. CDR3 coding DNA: TGTGCCAGCAGCTTTAGCCAGAACACCGGGGAGCTGTTTTTT.

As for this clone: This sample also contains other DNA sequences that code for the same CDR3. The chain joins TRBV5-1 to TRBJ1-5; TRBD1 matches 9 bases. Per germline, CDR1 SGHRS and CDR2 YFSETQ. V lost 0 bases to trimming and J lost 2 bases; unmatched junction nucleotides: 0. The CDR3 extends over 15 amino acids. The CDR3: CASSLGTGGNQPQHF. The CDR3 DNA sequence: TGCGCCAGCAGCTTGGGGACAGGGGGCAATCAGCCCCAGCATTTT.

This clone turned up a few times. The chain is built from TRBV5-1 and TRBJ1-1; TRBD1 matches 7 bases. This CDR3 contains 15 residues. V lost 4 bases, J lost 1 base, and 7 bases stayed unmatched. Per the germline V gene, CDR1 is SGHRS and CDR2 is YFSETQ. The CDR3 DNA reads TGCGCCAGCAGCCCAGACAGGGTTTCGAACACTGAAGCTTTCTTT. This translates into CASSPDRVSNTEAFF.

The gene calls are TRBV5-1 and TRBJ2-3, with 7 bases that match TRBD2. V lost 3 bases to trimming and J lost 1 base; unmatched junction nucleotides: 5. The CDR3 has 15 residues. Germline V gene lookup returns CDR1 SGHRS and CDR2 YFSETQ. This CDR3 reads CASSSAGDRTDTQYF. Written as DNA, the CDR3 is TGCGCCAGCAGCTCCGCGGGAGACCGCACAGATACGCAGTATTTT.